These 4 T cell receptor beta chains were all obtained from the same sample, sequenced in a study of T-cell memory formation after mild COVID-19. TCRdb fed the 5' RACE reads into MiXCR, producing one record per CDR3 protein. The sample has around 310,000 distinct CDR3 sequences, roughly an eighth seen once; the top ten hold 21%. The material sequenced was PBMCs or a T cell subset sorted from them (not recorded which). The receptor set was obtained from a man younger than 35 who had mild COVID-19 (a few samples of this study predate the infection). Cell type and time point are not known.

This clonotype was found a few times. J is TRBJ2-1 and V is TRBV6-2 or TRBV6-3; the match to TRBD2 covers 8 bases. V gave up 7 bases and J gave up 6 bases; unmatched junction bases: 5. The CDR3 length is 13 residues. Germline V gives CDR1 MNHEY, CDR2 SVGEGT. The CDR3: CASTSGTSNEQFF. CDR3 bases: TGTGCCAGCACCTCCGGGACTAGCAATGAGCAGTTCTTC.

The chain links TRBV20-1 to TRBJ2-5; 13 nucleotides match TRBD2. The length of the CDR3 is 14 residues. The trim removed 6 bases at V and 1 base at J, leaving 2 bases unmatched. Per germline, CDR1 DFQATT and CDR2 SNEGSKA (reference sequence). For the CDR3, the DNA is TGCAGTGCGGGGACTAGCGGGGCCCAAGAGACCCAGTACTTC. It specifies CSAGTSGAQETQYF.

This sequence joins TRBV11-1 and TRBJ2-5; 7 positions match TRBD1. The ends lost 5 bases at V and 0 bases at J; junction bases unmatched: 3. Germline V gives CDR1 SGHAT, CDR2 FQDESV (reference sequence). The CDR3 consists of 14 residues. The CDR3 DNA follows: TGTGCCAGCAGCGAGGGACAGTACCAAGAGACCCAGTACTTC. This encodes CASSEGQYQETQYF.

This clonotype was observed a few times. This chain links TRBV7-8 with TRBJ1-6; the D gene is possibly TRBD1 (5 bases). The germline V gene encodes CDR1 SGHVS and CDR2 FQNEAQ. The CDR3 covers 14 residues. Trimming shortened V by 4 bases and J by 10 bases, and 14 bases separated the two germline ends. CDR3 protein: CASSYGGVSSPLHF. In DNA form, the CDR3 reads TGTGCCAGCAGCTATGGAGGGGTTAGCTCACCCCTCCACTTT.